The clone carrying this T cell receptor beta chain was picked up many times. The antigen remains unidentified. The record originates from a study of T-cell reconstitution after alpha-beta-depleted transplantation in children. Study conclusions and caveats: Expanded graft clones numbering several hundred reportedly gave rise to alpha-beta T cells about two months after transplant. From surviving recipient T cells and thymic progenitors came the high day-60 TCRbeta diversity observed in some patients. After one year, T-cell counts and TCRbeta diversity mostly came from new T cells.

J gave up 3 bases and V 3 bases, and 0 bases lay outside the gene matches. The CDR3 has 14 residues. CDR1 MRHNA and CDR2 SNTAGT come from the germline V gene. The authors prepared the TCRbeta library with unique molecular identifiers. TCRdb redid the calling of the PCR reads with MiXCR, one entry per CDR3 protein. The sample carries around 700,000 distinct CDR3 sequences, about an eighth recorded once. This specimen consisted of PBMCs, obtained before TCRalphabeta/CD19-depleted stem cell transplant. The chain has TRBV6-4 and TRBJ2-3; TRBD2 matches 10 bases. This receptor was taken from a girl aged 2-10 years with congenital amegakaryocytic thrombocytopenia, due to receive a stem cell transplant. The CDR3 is CASSELAGTDTQYF. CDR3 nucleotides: TGTGCCAGCAGTGAACTAGCGGGAACAGATACGCAGTATTTT.